This entry lists 31 T cell receptor beta chains sequenced from one sample in a study of Ad26.COV2.S vaccination and SARS-CoV-2 variants. Generated by immunoSEQ multiplex PCR, the TCRdb table keeps only in-frame clones and is missing some. Altogether 440,000 or so clones are present, around 93% being singletons, with the ten largest covering around 1.7%. Documented treatment: approximately 18 received Ad26.COV2.S at low or high dose, single or two shots; a few received placebo; per-sample allocation not given. Specimen acquisition occurred on day 63 following the initial vaccine or placebo injection. The specimen was peripheral blood, collected in a trial of Ad26.COV2.S vaccine versus placebo. The origin of the receptors is a person between 18 and 59 years old who received the Ad26.COV2.S COVID-19 vaccine or a placebo.

The chain links TRBV10-3 to TRBJ1-2; D ambiguous. The CDR3 covers 12 residues. Germline V gene data show CDR1 as ENHRY and CDR2 as SYGVKD. The V gene lost 10 bases and the J gene lost 2 bases, with 11 bases spanning the gap. In DNA, the CDR3 is TGTGCCACCAGACCGATGAACTATGGCTACACCTTC. It translates to CATRPMNYGYTF.

Here the CDR3 DNA reads TGTGCCAGCAGCTTAGGGACAGGGGATAATTCACCCCTCCACTTT. Translating it yields CASSLGTGDNSPLHF. The chain recombines TRBV7-9 with TRBJ1-6, with 9 bases aligning to TRBD1. The CDR3 is 15 amino acids. Germline assignment: CDR1 SEHNR and CDR2 FQNEAQ (reference sequence). The junction had 0 bases not matched to a gene; V was cut back by 1 base and J by 5 bases.

This clone is a singleton in its sample. The genes are TRBV3-1 (or the pseudogene TRBV3-2) and TRBJ2-7; no reliable D call. Trimming shortened V by 2 bases and J by 0 bases, and 8 bases separated the two germline ends. Germline V gene data show CDR1 as LGHDT and CDR2 as YNNKEL (reference sequence). The CDR3 is 14 amino acids. The CDR3 DNA reads TGTGCCAGCAGCCAAAACACGGACTCCTACGAGCAGTACTTC. Its protein is CASSQNTDSYEQYF.

This chain uses TRBV7-8 with TRBJ1-3, with a possible D match to TRBD1 (5 bases). The CDR3 loop spans 15 amino acids. V was pared by 2 bases and J by 2 bases, with 10 bases between. Germline V gene lookup returns CDR1 SGHVS and CDR2 FQNEAQ. This CDR3 reads CASSLIRGTGNTIYF. The CDR3 nucleotides read TGTGCCAGCAGCTTAATTCGGGGCACTGGAAACACCATATATTTT.

This clone was observed a few times. The V and J genes are TRBV7-2 and TRBJ2-2; 12 nucleotides match TRBD2. The CDR3 consists of 15 residues. Germline V gives CDR1 SGHTA, CDR2 FQGNSA. V lost 5 bases and J lost 7; bases outside the gene matches: 5. The CDR3 DNA sequence: TGTGCCAGCAGCGTAGGACTAGCGGGGAACGGGGAGCTGTTTTTT. Its translation: CASSVGLAGNGELFF.

The rearrangement joins TRBV4-3 to TRBJ2-7; no definite D call. CDR1 LGHNA and CDR2 YSLEER come from the germline V gene. V was clipped by 4 bases and J by 3 bases, with 16 bases between them. The CDR3 runs 15 residues. CDR3 protein: CASSRDSQPFYEQYF. The DNA for the CDR3 is TGCGCCAGCAGCCGTGACTCCCAACCATTCTACGAGCAGTACTTC.

V and J are TRBV9 and TRBJ2-7; TRBD2 matches at 11 bases. Germline V gives CDR1 SGDLS, CDR2 YYNGEE. This CDR3 comprises 16 residues. J gave up 3 bases and V 0 bases, and 5 bases lay outside the gene matches. This chain's CDR3 is CASSVAGLAGGYEQYF. The CDR3 bases are TGTGCCAGCAGCGTAGCTGGTCTAGCGGGGGGCTACGAGCAGTACTTC.

This clone appeared once. In DNA, the CDR3 is TGCGCCAGCAGCCAAGATCCCCTTGGGGGGGCCTACAATGAGCAGTTCTTC. It is translated as CASSQDPLGGAYNEQFF. This sequence joins TRBV4-3 and TRBJ2-1, with 7 bases lining up with TRBD2. The CDR3 has 17 residues. V trimming: 0 bases; J trimming: 2 bases; junction bases outside the gene matches: 7. The germline CDR1 and CDR2 sequences are LGHNA and YSLEER.

The chain employs TRBV28 and TRBJ1-2; D possibly corresponds to TRBD1 (6 bases). Germline CDR1 reads MDHEN; CDR2 reads SYDVKM. CDR3 length equals 14 residues. Trimming cost V 7 bases and J 5 bases, with 17 bases left between them. CDR3 sequence reads: CASTLRGAGYGYTF. CDR3 in DNA: TGTGCCAGCACCCTCCGGGGGGCTGGGTATGGCTACACCTTC.

This chain links TRBV12-3 or TRBV12-4 with TRBJ1-2; D remains ambiguous. The CDR3 has 13 amino acids. V lost 5 bases and J 0 bases, leaving 7 bases between the germline ends. The CDR3 protein is CASSPLSNYGYTF. The CDR3 DNA sequence: TGTGCCAGCAGTCCCCTGTCTAACTATGGCTACACCTTC.

The CDR3 is CASRDAGAQNYEQYF. The DNA of the CDR3 is TGTGCCAGCCGAGATGCGGGGGCGCAGAACTACGAGCAGTACTTC. J is TRBJ2-7 and V is TRBV7-9; D perhaps matches TRBD2 (7 bases). CDR3 length: 15 residues. Per the germline V gene, CDR1 is SEHNR and CDR2 is FQNEAQ (reference sequence). With 8 bases removed from V and 3 bases from J, the gap between germline ends came to 20 bases.

This clone was counted a few times. For the CDR3, the DNA is TGTGCCAGCAGTTCCTCCCGGACGGGTGAAAAACTGTTTTTT. Amino acids: CASSSSRTGEKLFF. This chain connects TRBV28 to TRBJ1-4; D not certain. The CDR3 sequence is 14 residues long. From germline, CDR1 is MDHEN and CDR2 SYDVKM. Trimming shortened V by 4 bases and J by 7 bases, and 13 bases separated the two germline ends.

The chain uses TRBV14 and TRBJ2-1, with TRBD2 identical over 7 bases. Germline V gives CDR1 SGHDN, CDR2 FVKESK. The CDR3 is 14 amino acids. Trimming took 5 bases from V and 2 from J; bases not matched to a gene: 3. The CDR3 loop reads CASSAGTTYNEQFF. Written as DNA, the CDR3 is TGTGCCAGCAGCGCCGGGACTACCTACAATGAGCAGTTCTTC. Full variable domain (rest looked up from reference TRBV14 and TRBJ2-1): EAGVTQFPSHSVIEKGQTVTLRCDPISGHDNLYWYRRVMGKEIKFLLHFVKESKQDESGMPNNRFLAERTGGTYSTLKVQPAELEDSGVYFCASSAGTTYNEQFFGPGTRLTVL.

This chain links TRBV30 with TRBJ1-2, with D hard to call. Trimming removed 6 bases at V and 0 bases at J, with 14 bases between. The length of the CDR3 is 14 residues. Germline CDR1 and CDR2: GTSNPN and SVGIG (reference sequence). CDR3 sequence: CACSRQVSNYGYTF. The CDR3 nucleotides are TGTGCCTGTTCGAGGCAGGTTTCTAACTATGGCTACACCTTC.

V usage is TRBV19 and J usage is TRBJ1-1, with D hard to call. Trimming cost V 6 bases and J 1 base, with 6 bases left between them. Germline V gene data show CDR1 as LNHDA and CDR2 as SQIVND (reference sequence). This CDR3 contains 12 residues. CDR3 region: CASRLENTEAFF. CDR3 DNA: TGTGCCAGTAGGCTGGAGAACACTGAAGCTTTCTTT.

This sequence joins TRBV7-2 and TRBJ2-3; 10 bases line up with TRBD2. After removal of 4 bases from V and 5 bases from J, the junction contained 3 bases not matched to a gene. Germline CDR1 SGHTA, CDR2 FQGNSA. This CDR3 contains 14 residues. CDR3 nucleotide sequence: TGTGCCAGCAGCTCAGCGGGGGGGCTAGATACGCAGTATTTT. Translation: CASSSAGGLDTQYF.

CDR3 in amino acids: CASSPQGGAPPREQYF. The CDR3 nucleotides read TGTGCCAGCAGCCCCCAGGGGGGGGCCCCCCCTCGCGAGCAGTACTTC. The chain combines TRBV7-6 with TRBJ2-7; D is tentatively TRBD1 or TRBD2 (7 bases each). The V gene lost 5 bases and the J gene lost 6 bases, with 23 bases spanning the gap. Germline V lookup: CDR1 SGHVS, CDR2 FNYEAQ. The CDR3 spans 16 residues. The full variable domain, rest sourced from reference TRBV7-6 and TRBJ2-7, is GAGVSQSPRYKVTKRGQDVALRCDPISGHVSLYWYRQALGQGPEFLTYFNYEAQQDKSGLPNDRFSAERPEGSISTLTIQRTEQRDSAMYRCASSPQGGAPPREQYFGPGTRLTVT.

Points on this clone: Other DNA sequences within the sample encode an identical CDR3. The chain carries TRBV5-4 and TRBJ2-7; D uncertain. Germline CDR1 and CDR2: SGHNT and YYREEE (reference sequence). V lost 0 bases and J 0 bases, leaving 4 bases between the germline ends. This CDR3 has 13 residues. CDR3 amino acids: CASSLGVSYEQYF. The CDR3 DNA reads as TGTGCCAGCAGCTTGGGGGTCTCCTACGAGCAGTACTTC.

CDR3 nucleotides: TGCGCCAGCAGCTTGTCTTATGGGGGGACCCAAGAGACCCAGTACTTC. Translation: CASSLSYGGTQETQYF. The rearrangement links TRBV5-1 to TRBJ2-5, with D possibly being TRBD2 (6 bases). CDR3 length equals 16 residues. Germline lookup yields CDR1 SGHRS and CDR2 YFSETQ. V shed 1 base and J shed 1 base, with 14 bases lying between them.

CDR3 residues: CASSDMPGGNQPQHF. The CDR3 bases are TGTGCCAGCAGTGATATGCCAGGGGGTAATCAGCCCCAGCATTTT. The chain joins TRBV6-1 to TRBJ1-5; 7 bases map to TRBD1. CDR3 length: 15 residues. The V and J ends lost 3 bases and 4 bases, in that order; junction bases with no gene match: 6. Germline CDR1 and CDR2: MNHNS and SASEGT.

V and J are TRBV5-1 and TRBJ1-2; tentatively, D is TRBD1 (5 bases). The V gene's germline CDR1 is SGHRS and CDR2 YFSETQ. V lost 4 bases to trimming and J lost 13 bases, with 17 bases between them. This CDR3 region has 12 residues. Written as DNA, the CDR3 is TGCGCCAGCAGCCTAGGACAAGGGGCCACCACCTTC. Translation gives CASSLGQGATTF. Based on the CDR3 plus reference TRBV5-1 and TRBJ1-2, the full variable domain is KAGVTQTPRYLIKTRGQQVTLSCSPISGHRSVSWYQQTPGQGLQFLFEYFSETQRNKGNFPGRFSGRQFSNSRSEMNVSTLELGDSALYLCASSLGQGATTFGSGTRLTVV.

The chain uses TRBV27 and TRBJ1-6; TRBD1 is a possible D gene (6 bases). CDR1 and CDR2 (germline): MNHEY, SMNVEV (reference sequence). V was pared by 6 bases and J by 1 base, with 13 bases between. The CDR3 extends over 16 amino acids. DNA for the CDR3: TGTGCCAGCAGGGTAACAGGGACTTCCTATAATTCACCCCTCCACTTT. Protein product: CASRVTGTSYNSPLHF.

The J gene is TRBJ1-4, the V gene TRBV7-9; TRBD1 is a possible D gene (6 bases). The CDR3 covers 13 residues. V lost 6 bases, J lost 6 bases, and 11 bases lay in between. Per germline, CDR1 SEHNR and CDR2 FQNEAQ (reference sequence). In DNA form, the CDR3 reads TGTGCCAGCAGTCGGACAGCGCATGAAAAACTGTTTTTT. Its translation: CASSRTAHEKLFF.

V usage is TRBV7-8 and J usage is TRBJ1-1; 7 bases map to TRBD1. Trimming took 5 bases from V and 5 from J; bases not matched to a gene: 17. CDR1 and CDR2 from the germline V gene are SGHVS and FQNEAQ. The CDR3 extends over 17 amino acids. CDR3 residues: CASSLRGGTEVWTEAFF. As DNA, the CDR3 is TGTGCCAGCAGCCTGAGAGGAGGGACAGAGGTATGGACTGAAGCTTTCTTT.

The V and J genes are TRBV5-8 and TRBJ2-5, with TRBD2 matching over 14 bases. The CDR3 loop spans 16 amino acids. J lost 2 bases, V lost 4 bases, and 4 bases had no gene match. Germline-derived CDR1 and CDR2 are SGHTS and YDEGEE. The CDR3 here is CASSRGLAGAQETQYF. CDR3 in DNA: TGTGCCAGCAGCCGGGGACTAGCGGGAGCACAAGAGACCCAGTACTTC.

This clone was seen more than once but under ten times. This rearrangement joins TRBV4-1 to TRBJ1-5; 8 positions agree with TRBD1. From germline, CDR1 is MGHRA and CDR2 YSYEKL. CDR3 length equals 16 residues. V lost 4 bases and J lost 7; bases outside the gene matches: 12. The CDR3 loop reads CASSRSGQGGSQPQHF. The CDR3 coding sequence is TGCGCCAGCAGCCGCAGCGGACAGGGAGGAAGCCAGCCCCAGCATTTT.

The sample holds a few counts of this clone. This chain joins TRBV5-4 and TRBJ1-3; no definite D call. The V gene lost 0 bases and the J gene lost 2 bases, with 9 bases spanning the gap. Germline assignment: CDR1 SGHNT and CDR2 YYREEE (reference sequence). The CDR3 spans 15 residues. The CDR3 DNA reads TGTGCCAGCAGCTTGGGTGGGATCACTGGAAACACCATATATTTT. Translating gives CASSLGGITGNTIYF.

The CDR3 protein is CASSQAQIQGSTEAFF. The CDR3 coding sequence is TGTGCCAGCTCACAGGCTCAAATACAGGGGAGCACTGAAGCTTTCTTT. The chain links TRBV18 to TRBJ1-1; 7 positions match TRBD1. Germline V gene lookup returns CDR1 KGHSH and CDR2 LQKENI. This CDR3 is built from 16 residues. Trimming cost V 4 bases and J 4 bases; bases outside gene matches: 12.

The genes are TRBV30 and TRBJ1-3; the D gene is possibly TRBD1 (5 bases). Germline assignment: CDR1 GTSNPN and CDR2 SVGIG (reference sequence). The length of the CDR3 is 14 residues. V shed 4 bases and J shed 1 base, with 11 bases lying between them. The CDR3 is CAWTGGASGNTIYF. The CDR3 DNA is TGTGCCTGGACCGGAGGGGCTTCTGGAAACACCATATATTTT.

The chain couples TRBV6-5 to TRBJ1-1; D gene ambiguous. V gave up 10 bases and J gave up 0 bases, with 12 bases separating them. CDR1 MNHEY and CDR2 SVGAGI come from the germline V gene. CDR3 length: 13 residues. The CDR3 DNA sequence: TGTGCCATCCGGAATCCTTTGAACACTGAAGCTTTCTTT. Translating gives CAIRNPLNTEAFF.

This rearrangement joins TRBV11-2 to TRBJ2-3, with 9 bases identical to TRBD1. Germline CDR1 SGHAT, CDR2 FQNNGV. The CDR3 is made up of 14 amino acids. The J segment lost 5 bases and the V segment lost 5 bases, leaving 5 bases of the junction unmatched. This chain's CDR3 is CASSRDRALDTQYF. CDR3 nucleotide sequence: TGTGCCAGCAGCCGGGACAGGGCCTTAGATACGCAGTATTTT. The variable domain in full, with the rest retrieved from reference TRBV11-2 and TRBJ2-3, is EAGVAQSPRYKIIEKRQSVAFWCNPISGHATLYWYQQILGQGPKLLIQFQNNGVVDDSQLPKDRFSAERLKGVDSTLKIQPAKLEDSAVYLCASSRDRALDTQYFGPGTRLTVL.